These T cell receptor beta chains were read from a single sample in a study of blood T cell repertoires in COVID-19. Assay: immunoSEQ multiplex PCR; the TCRdb copy retains only in-frame clones and omits some. The repertoire has approximately 280,000 clones, about 86% of them found once; the top ten carry over 2%. What was sequenced was peripheral blood. All receptors come from a woman aged 25-40 years who had recovered from COVID-19. Each CDR3 is given with its conserved first and last residue. A D gene is named only where the DNA matches it firmly.

TRBV19	TRBD2	TRBJ2-1	CASSSEREKRYNEQFF
TRBV28	TRBD1	TRBJ2-7	CASSLPQKIDREDSYEQYF
TRBV6-5	-	TRBJ2-7	CAAWGDSYEQYF
TRBV27	-	TRBJ1-1	CASSSIDRGTEAFF
TRBV30	-	TRBJ1-5	CAWSAGTNSNQPQHF
TRBV11-3	TRBD1	TRBJ2-7	CASSTSKPGQTYEQYF
TRBV6-6	-	TRBJ2-3	CASRSQGLGTDTQYF
TRBV11-2	TRBD2	TRBJ2-7	CASSLSPSGRALGEQYF
TRBV7-9	-	TRBJ2-7	CASSPWGDFAAF
TRBV29-1	TRBD1	TRBJ1-4	CSVSGGGGEKLFF
TRBV7-8	TRBD1	TRBJ1-1	CASSFWTGLNTEAFF
TRBV5-6	-	TRBJ1-2	CASSLGSTDGYTF
TRBV5-1	-	TRBJ2-4	CASSLGGPKNIQYF
TRBV5-8	-	TRBJ2-3	CASSLLTGASTDTQYF
TRBV5-6	-	TRBJ2-3	CASSTDGGRPDTQYF
TRBV27	TRBD2	TRBJ2-1	CASSFTGGPNEQFF
TRBV4-2	-	TRBJ1-2	CASSQDYRENYGYTF
TRBV28	-	TRBJ2-7	CASSLSLYEQYF
TRBV3-1/TRBV3-2	TRBD1	TRBJ1-1	CASSQGQGLTEAFF
TRBV7-6	-	TRBJ2-7	CASSRQGSGYEQYF